The entry that follows covers one TCR beta chain sequence. The source of the sample is a study of cytomegalovirus exposure and HLA in healthy donors. Whole-study context: Drawn from HLA-typed donors, tens of millions of unique TCRs were held in an early data release.

Use of 60 Vbeta and 13 Jbeta primers characterized the PCR. Assay used: immunoSEQ multiplex PCR; TCRdb lists only in-frame clones, some missing. The top ten hold 1.9% of the sample, which has more than 95,000 clones, over 60% seen once. Trimming left V 6 bases short and J 5 bases short, with 17 bases between. In germline, CDR1 is KGHSH, CDR2 LQKENI. The CDR3 covers 15 residues. The sequencing input was PBMCs. This TCR was sampled from a man aged 45-60 years in good health and CMV-seronegative. The rearrangement joins TRBV18 to TRBJ2-4, with D possibly being TRBD2 (6 bases). The CDR3 loop is CASSPSGTLENIQYF. In DNA form, the CDR3 reads TGTGCCAGCTCTCCTTCGGGGACTCTGGAAAACATTCAGTACTTC.